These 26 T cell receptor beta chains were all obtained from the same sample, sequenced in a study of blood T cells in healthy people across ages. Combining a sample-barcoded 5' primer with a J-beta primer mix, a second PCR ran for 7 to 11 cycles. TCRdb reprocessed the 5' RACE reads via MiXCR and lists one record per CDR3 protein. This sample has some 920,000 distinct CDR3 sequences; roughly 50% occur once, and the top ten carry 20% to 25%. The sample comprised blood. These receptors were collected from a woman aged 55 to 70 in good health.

The CDR3 DNA reads as TGCGCCAGCAGCGGTGGGACATCCCGCACAGATACGCAGTATTTT. It translates to CASSGGTSRTDTQYF. The chain employs TRBV5-1 and TRBJ2-3; D possibly corresponds to TRBD1 (6 bases). The V end was cut by 4 bases, the J end by 1 base, with 13 bases between. CDR1 is SGHRS and CDR2 is YFSETQ in the germline V gene. The CDR3 runs 15 residues.

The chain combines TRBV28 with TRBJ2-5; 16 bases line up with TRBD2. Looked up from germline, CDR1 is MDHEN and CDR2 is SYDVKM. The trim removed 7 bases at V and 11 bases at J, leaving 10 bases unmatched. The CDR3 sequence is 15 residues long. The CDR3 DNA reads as TGTGCCAGCACCGGGACTAGCGGGAGGGTTAATGAGCAGTACTTC. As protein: CASTGTSGRVNEQYF.

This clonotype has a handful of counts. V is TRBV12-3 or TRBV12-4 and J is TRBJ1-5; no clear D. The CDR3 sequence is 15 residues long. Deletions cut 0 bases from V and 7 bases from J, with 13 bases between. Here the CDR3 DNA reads TGTGCCAGCAGTTTAGCGGCCCAAGGGAGACAGCCCCAGCATTTT. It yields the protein CASSLAAQGRQPQHF.

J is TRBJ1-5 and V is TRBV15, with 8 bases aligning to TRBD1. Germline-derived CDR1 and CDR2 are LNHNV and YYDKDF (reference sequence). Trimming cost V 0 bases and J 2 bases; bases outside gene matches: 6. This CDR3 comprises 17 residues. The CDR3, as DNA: TGTGCCACCAGCAGAGACCTGGGGACAGGACGCAATCAGCCCCAGCATTTT. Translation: CATSRDLGTGRNQPQHF.

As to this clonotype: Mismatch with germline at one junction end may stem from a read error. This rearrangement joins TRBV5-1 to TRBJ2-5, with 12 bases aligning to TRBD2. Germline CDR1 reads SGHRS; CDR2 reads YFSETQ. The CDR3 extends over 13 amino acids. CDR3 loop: CASSHGTSGFQYF. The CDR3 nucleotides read TGCGCCAGCAGCCACGGGACTAGCGGGTTCCAGTACTTT. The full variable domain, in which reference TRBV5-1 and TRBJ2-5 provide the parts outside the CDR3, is KAGVTQTPRYLIKTRGQQVTLSCSPISGHRSVSWYQQTPGQGLQFLFEYFSETQRNKGNFPGRFSGRQFSNSRSEMNVSTLELGDSALYLCASSHGTSGFQYFGPGTRLLVL.

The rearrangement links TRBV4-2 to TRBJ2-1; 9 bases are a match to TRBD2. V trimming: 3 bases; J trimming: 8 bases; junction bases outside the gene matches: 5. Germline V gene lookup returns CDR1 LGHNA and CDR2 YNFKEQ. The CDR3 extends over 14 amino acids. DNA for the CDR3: TGTGCCAGCAGCCAGGGGACTAGCCGGGATGAGCAGTTCTTC. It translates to CASSQGTSRDEQFF.

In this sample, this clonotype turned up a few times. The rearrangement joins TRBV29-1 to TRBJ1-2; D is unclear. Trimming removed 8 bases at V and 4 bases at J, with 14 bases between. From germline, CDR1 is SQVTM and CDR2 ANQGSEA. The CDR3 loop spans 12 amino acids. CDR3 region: CSIRGWVYGYTF. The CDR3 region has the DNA TGCAGCATCAGAGGGTGGGTCTATGGCTACACCTTC.

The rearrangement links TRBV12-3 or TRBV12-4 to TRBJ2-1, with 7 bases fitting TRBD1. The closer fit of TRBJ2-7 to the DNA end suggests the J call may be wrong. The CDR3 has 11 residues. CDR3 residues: CASKTGIEQYF. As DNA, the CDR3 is TGTGCCAGCAAGACAGGGATCGAGCAGTACTTC.

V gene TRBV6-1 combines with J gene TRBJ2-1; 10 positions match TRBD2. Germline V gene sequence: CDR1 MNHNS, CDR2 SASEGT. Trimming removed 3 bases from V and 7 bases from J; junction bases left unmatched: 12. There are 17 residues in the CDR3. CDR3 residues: CASSEENLAGAPNEQFF. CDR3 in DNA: TGTGCCAGCAGTGAGGAGAATCTAGCGGGAGCGCCTAATGAGCAGTTCTTC.

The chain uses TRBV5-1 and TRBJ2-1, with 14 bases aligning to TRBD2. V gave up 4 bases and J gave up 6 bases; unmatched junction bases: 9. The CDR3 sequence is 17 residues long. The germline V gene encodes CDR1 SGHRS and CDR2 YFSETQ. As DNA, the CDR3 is TGCGCCAGCAGCCCTAACGCCGGGACTAGCGGGAGCAATGAGCAGTTCTTC. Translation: CASSPNAGTSGSNEQFF.

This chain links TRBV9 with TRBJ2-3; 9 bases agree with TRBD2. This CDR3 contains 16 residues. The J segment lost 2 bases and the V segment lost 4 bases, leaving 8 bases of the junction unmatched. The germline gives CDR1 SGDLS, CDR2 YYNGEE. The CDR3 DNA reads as TGTGCCAGCAGCTCAGATAGCGGGAGCCCCACAGATACGCAGTATTTT. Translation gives CASSSDSGSPTDTQYF.

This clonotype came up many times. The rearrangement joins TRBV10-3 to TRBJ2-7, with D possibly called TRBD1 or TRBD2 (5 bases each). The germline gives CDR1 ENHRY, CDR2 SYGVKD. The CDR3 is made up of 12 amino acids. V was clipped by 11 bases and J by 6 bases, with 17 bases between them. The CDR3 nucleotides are TGTGCCTCAGCTTTGGGGGAGTTCGAGCAGTACTTC. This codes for CASALGEFEQYF.

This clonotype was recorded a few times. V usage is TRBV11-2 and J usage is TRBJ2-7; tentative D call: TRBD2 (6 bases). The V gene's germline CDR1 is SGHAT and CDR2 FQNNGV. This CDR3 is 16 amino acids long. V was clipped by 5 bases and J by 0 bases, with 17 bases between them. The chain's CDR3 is CASSEALGTRSYEQYF. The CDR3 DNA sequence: TGTGCCAGCAGCGAAGCCCTCGGGACTCGCTCCTACGAGCAGTACTTC.

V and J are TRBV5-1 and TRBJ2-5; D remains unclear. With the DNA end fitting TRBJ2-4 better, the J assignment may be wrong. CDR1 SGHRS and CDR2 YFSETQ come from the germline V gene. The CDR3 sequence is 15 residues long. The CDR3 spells CASRIVGRAKNIQYF. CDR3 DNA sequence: TGCGCCAGCAGAATAGTAGGGCGGGCCAAAAACATTCAGTACTTC.

The CDR3 loop reads CASSSGRSSYNSPLHF. In DNA, the CDR3 is TGTGCCAGCAGCTCGGGACGGAGCTCCTATAATTCACCCCTCCACTTT. The chain recombines TRBV7-8 with TRBJ1-6, with D perhaps TRBD1 (5 bases). The CDR3 covers 16 residues. V lost 4 bases to trimming and J lost 0 bases, with 10 bases between them. Per the germline V gene, CDR1 is SGHVS and CDR2 is FQNEAQ.

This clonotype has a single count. The CDR3 loop reads CASRKQGEQYF. The CDR3 region has the DNA TGTGCCAGCAGGAAACAGGGCGAGCAGTACTTC. The V call is TRBV28, the J call TRBJ2-7; perhaps TRBD1 as D (6 bases). CDR1 is MDHEN, CDR2 SYDVKM, per germline. The CDR3 sequence is 11 residues long. V lost 6 bases and J lost 6, with 9 bases in between.

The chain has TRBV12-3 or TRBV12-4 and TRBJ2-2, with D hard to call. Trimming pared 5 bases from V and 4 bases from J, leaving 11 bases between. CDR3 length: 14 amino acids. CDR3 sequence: CASSPRVATGELFF. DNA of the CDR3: TGTGCCAGCAGTCCTCGTGTGGCCACCGGGGAGCTGTTTTTT.

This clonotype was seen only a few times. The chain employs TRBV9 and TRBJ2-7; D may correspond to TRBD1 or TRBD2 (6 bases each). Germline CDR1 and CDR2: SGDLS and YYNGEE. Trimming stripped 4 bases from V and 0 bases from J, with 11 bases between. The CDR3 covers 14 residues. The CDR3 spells CASSKGDSSYEQYF. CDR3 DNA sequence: TGTGCCAGCAGCAAGGGGGACTCCTCCTACGAGCAGTACTTC.

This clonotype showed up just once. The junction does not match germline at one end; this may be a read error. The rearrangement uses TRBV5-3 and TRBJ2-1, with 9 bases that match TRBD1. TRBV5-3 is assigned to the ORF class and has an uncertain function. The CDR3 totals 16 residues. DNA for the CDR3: TGTGCCAGCAGCTTACAACAGGGGGCGCCTAACGATGAGCAGTTCTTC. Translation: CASSLQQGAPNDEQFF.

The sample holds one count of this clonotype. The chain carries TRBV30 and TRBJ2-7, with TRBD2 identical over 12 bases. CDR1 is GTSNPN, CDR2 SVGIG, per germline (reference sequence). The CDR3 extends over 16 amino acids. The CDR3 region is CASSNGPLAGGWEQYF. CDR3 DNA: TGTGCTTCCAGTAATGGCCCGCTAGCGGGAGGGTGGGAGCAGTACTTC.

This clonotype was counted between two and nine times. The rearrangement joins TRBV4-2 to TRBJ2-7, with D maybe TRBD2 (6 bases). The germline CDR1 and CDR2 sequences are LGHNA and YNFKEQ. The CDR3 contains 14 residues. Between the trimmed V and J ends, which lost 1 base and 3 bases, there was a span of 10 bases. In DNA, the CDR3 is TGTGCCAGCAGCCAAGTTGGCGGGGTCTACGAGCAGTACTTC. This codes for CASSQVGGVYEQYF.

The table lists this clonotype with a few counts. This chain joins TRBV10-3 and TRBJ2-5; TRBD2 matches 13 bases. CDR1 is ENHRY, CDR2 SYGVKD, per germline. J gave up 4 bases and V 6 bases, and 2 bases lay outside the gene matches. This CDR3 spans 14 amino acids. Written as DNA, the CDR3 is TGTGCCATCAGGGGGACTAGCGGGATAGAGACCCAGTACTTC. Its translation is CAIRGTSGIETQYF.

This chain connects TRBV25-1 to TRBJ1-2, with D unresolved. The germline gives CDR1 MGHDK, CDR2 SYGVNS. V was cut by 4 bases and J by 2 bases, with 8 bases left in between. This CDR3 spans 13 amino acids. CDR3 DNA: TGTGCCAGCAGTGCGGACGGGAACTATGGCTACACCTTC. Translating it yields CASSADGNYGYTF.

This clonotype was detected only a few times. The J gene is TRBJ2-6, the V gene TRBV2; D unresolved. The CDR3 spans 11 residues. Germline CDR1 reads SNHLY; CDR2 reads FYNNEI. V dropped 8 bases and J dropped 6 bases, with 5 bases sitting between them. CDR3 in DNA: TGTGCCAGCCACACGGCCAACGTCCTGACTTTC. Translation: CASHTANVLTF.

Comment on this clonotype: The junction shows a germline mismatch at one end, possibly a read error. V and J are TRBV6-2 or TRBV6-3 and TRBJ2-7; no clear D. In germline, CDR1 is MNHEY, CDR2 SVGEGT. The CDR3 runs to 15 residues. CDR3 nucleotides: TGCGCCAGCAGATACCTCGCGGCAAGCTCCTACGAGCAGTACTTC. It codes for CASRYLAASSYEQYF.

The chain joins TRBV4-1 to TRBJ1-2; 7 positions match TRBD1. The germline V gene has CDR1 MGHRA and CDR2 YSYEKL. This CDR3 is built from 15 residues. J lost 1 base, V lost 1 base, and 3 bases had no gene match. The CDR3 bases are TGCGCCAGCAGCCAAGGCGCAGGGGGTAACTATGGCTACACCTTC. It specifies CASSQGAGGNYGYTF.